This T cell receptor beta chain was documented in a study of cytomegalovirus exposure and HLA in healthy donors. Regarding the study as a whole: A list of approximately 160 TCR beta chains associated with cytomegalovirus was given. Being indistinguishable, some V segments were excluded, TRBV6-2 and TRBV6-3 among them.

Remarks on this clone: Its antigen remains unknown.

This CDR3 region has 15 residues. Germline assignment: CDR1 MDHEN and CDR2 SYDVKM. V lost 2 bases and J lost 3, with 12 bases in between. The PCR employed 60 Vbeta primers together with 13 Jbeta primers. TCRdb's table, derived via immunoSEQ multiplex PCR, lists solely in-frame clones and lacks some. The sample holds about 130,000 clones, 70% to 85% seen once. The chain combines TRBV28 with TRBJ2-3; tentative D call: TRBD2 (6 bases). The sequenced sample consisted of PBMCs. This TCR derives from a female donor in good health and CMV-seronegative. CDR3 coding DNA: TGTGCCAGCAGTTTACCCGGGAGTGGGACAGATACGCAGTATTTT. Translated: CASSLPGSGTDTQYF.